These 20 T cell receptor beta chains were all obtained from the same sample, sequenced in a study of blood T cell repertoires in COVID-19. The table came from immunoSEQ multiplex PCR; TCRdb's copy has only in-frame clones and leaves some out. The sample contains some 100,000 clones, 70% to 80% of which appear only once. The sequenced sample consisted of peripheral blood. These receptors came from a man between 65 and 85 years old with active or convalescent COVID-19.

This clone was seen a few times. The rearrangement links TRBV2 to TRBJ2-1; no definite D call. V was pared by 7 bases and J by 5 bases, with 12 bases between. From germline, CDR1 is SNHLY and CDR2 FYNNEI. This CDR3 spans 13 amino acids. The CDR3 here is CASTPTRDNEQFF. The CDR3 nucleotides read TGTGCCAGCACCCCGACTCGCGACAATGAGCAGTTCTTC.

J is TRBJ1-6 and V is TRBV6-5, with 7 bases lining up with TRBD1. Germline V gene data show CDR1 as MNHEY and CDR2 as SVGAGI. The CDR3 runs 13 residues. The J segment lost 7 bases and the V segment lost 8 bases, leaving 5 bases of the junction unmatched. CDR3: CASGTANNSPLHF. In DNA form, the CDR3 reads TGTGCCAGCGGGACAGCAAACAATTCACCCCTCCACTTT.

This chain connects TRBV6-1 to TRBJ1-6; D perhaps matches TRBD1 (6 bases). The CDR3 is made up of 14 amino acids. V dropped 1 base and J dropped 9 bases, with 10 bases sitting between them. Germline CDR1 is MNHNS and CDR2 is SASEGT. The CDR3 loop is CASSEVRGVSPLHF. In DNA, the CDR3 is TGTGCCAGCAGTGAAGTCAGGGGCGTTTCACCCCTCCACTTT.

The chain couples TRBV19 to TRBJ2-5, with D maybe TRBD2 (6 bases). The germline V and J ends were trimmed by 1 base and 5 bases, with 8 bases remaining between them. CDR3 length: 13 amino acids. CDR1 LNHDA and CDR2 SQIVND come from the germline V gene (reference sequence). DNA of the CDR3: TGTGCCAGTAGTATAGGTCGGGGGGAGACCCAGTACTTC. Its protein is CASSIGRGETQYF.

The V gene is TRBV27, the J gene TRBJ2-7, with 7 bases identical to TRBD1. This CDR3 is 12 amino acids long. Germline V lookup: CDR1 MNHEY, CDR2 SMNVEV (reference sequence). Trimming at V came to 8 bases and at J to 4 bases, leaving 5 bases not matched to a gene. In DNA, the CDR3 is TGTGCCAGCTCTGACAGGGCGTACGAGCAGTACTTC. Residues: CASSDRAYEQYF.

This clone was found once. V gene TRBV12-3 or TRBV12-4 combines with J gene TRBJ1-6; D is uncertain. The CDR3 runs 12 residues. V lost 3 bases to trimming and J lost 8 bases, with 5 bases between them. The CDR3 here is CASSFSDSPLHF. CDR3 DNA sequence: TGTGCCAGCAGTTTTTCTGATTCACCCCTCCACTTT.

The V call is TRBV20-1, the J call TRBJ2-7, with 8 bases that match TRBD2. V dropped 3 bases and J dropped 5; count of bases not matched to a gene: 0. CDR3 length: 11 residues. Germline values: CDR1 DFQATT, CDR2 SNEGSKA (reference sequence). Here the CDR3 DNA reads TGCAGTGCTAGGACTAGCGACGAGCAGTACTTC. Its translation: CSARTSDEQYF.

In this sample, this clone turned up a few times. The gene calls are TRBV7-2 and TRBJ1-1, with D perhaps matching TRBD1 (5 bases). Germline CDR1 and CDR2: SGHTA and FQGNSA. This CDR3 has 14 amino acids. V was shortened by 3 bases and J by 5 bases, with 13 bases between the two germline ends. Written as DNA, the CDR3 is TGTGCCAGCAGCTTTCAGGGTGTAGGGACTGAAGCTTTCTTT. It encodes CASSFQGVGTEAFF. The full variable domain, with the rest looked up from reference TRBV7-2 and TRBJ1-1, is GAGVSQSPSNKVTEKGKDVELRCDPISGHTALYWYRQSLGQGLEFLIYFQGNSAPDKSGLPSDRFSAERTGGSVSTLTIQRTQQEDSAVYLCASSFQGVGTEAFFGQGTRLTVV.

The chain uses TRBV24-1 and TRBJ2-2; 9 nucleotides align to TRBD1. V trimming: 9 bases; J trimming: 10 bases; junction bases outside the gene matches: 14. This CDR3 has 15 residues. The germline CDR1 and CDR2 sequences are KGHDR and SFDVKD. The CDR3 protein is CATHDPGTGKEELFF. CDR3 sequence (DNA): TGTGCCACCCATGACCCCGGGACAGGGAAAGAGGAGCTGTTTTTT.

The V gene is TRBV5-6, the J gene TRBJ1-2; 7 bases are shared with TRBD1. The CDR3 contains 15 residues. With V trimmed by 5 bases and J by 4 bases, 11 bases remained unmatched. Germline V gene lookup returns CDR1 SGHDT and CDR2 YYEEEE. Here the CDR3 DNA reads TGTGCCAGCAGTCGTCCGACAGGGACCACCTATGGCTACACCTTC. Translation gives CASSRPTGTTYGYTF.

V is TRBV5-4 and J is TRBJ2-1; D is ambiguous. V shed 3 bases and J shed 7 bases, with 20 bases lying between them. The CDR3 length is 16 residues. Germline values: CDR1 SGHNT, CDR2 YYREEE (reference sequence). For the CDR3, the DNA is TGTGCCAGCAGCTCGCCTACCGGAGCGACCTGGAATGAGCAGTTCTTC. Its protein is CASSSPTGATWNEQFF.

This chain joins TRBV20-1 and TRBJ1-4; 9 bases map to TRBD1. The CDR3 runs 14 residues. Unmatched junction bases numbered 5, after V lost 3 bases and J lost 6 bases. Looked up from germline, CDR1 is DFQATT and CDR2 is SNEGSKA (reference sequence). The CDR3 nucleotides are TGCAGTGCTAGTTACAGGGGGCAGGATGAAAAACTGTTTTTT. This codes for CSASYRGQDEKLFF.

The rearrangement joins TRBV28 to TRBJ1-2, with TRBD1 as a possible D gene (6 bases). V lost 11 bases and J lost 7, with 20 bases in between. CDR1 and CDR2 (germline): MDHEN, SYDVKM. CDR3 length: 13 residues. CDR3 bases: TGTGCCCGCGGAAGGGGGGGGGTTTTTGGCTACACCTTC. Translated: CARGRGGVFGYTF.

This chain joins TRBV12-3 or TRBV12-4 and TRBJ1-5; tentatively, D is TRBD1 (6 bases). V was clipped by 8 bases and J by 6 bases, with 14 bases between them. CDR3 length: 13 residues. Here the CDR3 reads CASLNREGQPQHF. Here the CDR3 DNA reads TGTGCCAGCTTAAACAGGGAAGGTCAGCCCCAGCATTTT.

This chain joins TRBV2 and TRBJ1-3, with 7 bases aligning to TRBD1. V dropped 1 base and J dropped 4; count of bases not matched to a gene: 4. This CDR3 comprises 15 residues. Germline V gives CDR1 SNHLY, CDR2 FYNNEI. DNA for the CDR3: TGTGCCAGCAGTGAAGGAATACAGGGGGGAAACACCATATATTTT. This translates into CASSEGIQGGNTIYF.

The genes are TRBV4-1 and TRBJ1-2; no definite D call. The V gene's germline CDR1 is MGHRA and CDR2 YSYEKL. V was pared by 1 base and J by 7 bases, with 10 bases between. The CDR3 sequence is 13 residues long. CDR3 sequence reads: CASSQGEGSGYTF. The CDR3 nucleotides are TGCGCCAGCAGCCAAGGAGAGGGATCTGGCTACACCTTC.

This chain links TRBV2 with TRBJ2-1, with TRBD2 as a possible D gene (5 bases). CDR3 length: 13 residues. The V gene's germline CDR1 is SNHLY and CDR2 FYNNEI. Trimming cost V 8 bases and J 0 bases, with 8 bases left between them. DNA for the CDR3: TGTGCCAGCGTGAGCGGCTCCTACAATGAGCAGTTCTTC. It codes for CASVSGSYNEQFF. Drawing the rest from reference TRBV2 and TRBJ2-1, the complete variable domain is EPEVTQTPSHQVTQMGQEVILRCVPISNHLYFYWYRQILGQKVEFLVSFYNNEISEKSEIFDDQFSVERPDGSNFTLKIRSTKLEDSAMYFCASVSGSYNEQFFGPGTRLTVL.

J is TRBJ1-6 and V is TRBV5-1; TRBD1 matches at 9 bases. Germline trimming cut 0 bases from V and 7 bases from J; bases unmatched to any gene: 5. Germline CDR1 reads SGHRS; CDR2 reads YFSETQ. This CDR3 has 16 residues. The CDR3 here is CASSLGTGERNSPLHF. The CDR3 region has the DNA TGCGCCAGCAGCTTGGGGACAGGGGAAAGAAATTCACCCCTCCACTTT.

V and J are TRBV12-3 or TRBV12-4 and TRBJ1-6; 7 bases fit TRBD1. V lost 5 bases and J lost 6; bases outside the gene matches: 1. This CDR3 contains 13 residues. CDR3 region: CASSRQGNSPLHF. For the CDR3, the DNA is TGTGCCAGCAGTCGACAGGGTAATTCACCCCTCCACTTT.

The CDR3 sequence: CASSLASAGEQFF. CDR3 nucleotide sequence: TGTGCCAGCAGCTTAGCCAGTGCGGGTGAGCAGTTCTTC. V usage is TRBV7-9 and J usage is TRBJ2-1, with a possible D match to TRBD2 (5 bases). This CDR3 contains 13 residues. Looked up from germline, CDR1 is SEHNR and CDR2 is FQNEAQ (reference sequence). Deletions cut 0 bases from V and 9 bases from J, with 9 bases between.